Listed below are T cell receptor beta chains from one sample, sequenced in a study of Graves' ophthalmopathy and Graves' hyperthyroidism. Via MiXCR, TCRdb re-called the multiplex PCR reads, giving one row per CDR3 protein. This table holds some 350,000 distinct CDR3 sequences, about a sixth found once. Sample: peripheral blood. The source is an adult woman with stable Graves' hyperthyroidism. Both conserved end residues are part of each CDR3. Fields, in order: V gene, D gene, clone size, J gene, CDR3 DNA, CDR3 protein. D genes are given only for firm matches. Some rows mark clone size as missing; the rest say once, few, many or name a class of expanded clone.

>TRBV5-1|NA|many|TRBJ1-1
TGCGCCAGCAGCTCTCCGACAGCTGAAGCTTTCTTT
CASSSPTAEAFF
>TRBV12-3/TRBV12-4|NA|many|TRBJ2-3
TGTGCCAGCAGTTTAAAGGGGTTCCCAGATACGCAGTATTTT
CASSLKGFPDTQYF
>TRBV6-5|TRBD1|many|TRBJ1-2
TGTGCCAGCAGTACTTCTCCGGGACAGGGTATCGGCTACACCTTC
CASSTSPGQGIGYTF
>TRBV2|NA|NA|TRBJ1-2
TGTGCCAGCAGTGAAGCCCCTAGCGGCTATGGCTACACCTTC
CASSEAPSGYGYTF
>TRBV6-2/TRBV6-3|NA|many|TRBJ1-5
TGTGCCAGCAACCAGGGCCGTCAGCCCCAGCATTTT
CASNQGRQPQHF
>TRBV12-3/TRBV12-4|TRBD2|many|TRBJ2-5
TGTGCCAGCAGTTTTGGCCGGACTAGTTTGGAGACCCAGTACTTC
CASSFGRTSLETQYF
>TRBV6-5|NA|many|TRBJ2-5
TGTGCCAGCAGTTACTTCGATGGCGCCTCGGAGACCCAGTACTTC
CASSYFDGASETQYF
>TRBV7-8|NA|few|TRBJ1-1
TGTGCCAGCAGCTTATTGGGAAATAAAGCTTTCTTT
CASSLLGNKAFF
>TRBV30|NA|NA|TRBJ2-2
TGTGCCTGGACACATCCAGGAACCGGGGAGCTGTTTTTT
CAWTHPGTGELFF
>TRBV12-3/TRBV12-4|NA|NA|TRBJ1-1
TGTGCCAGCACCTTTAACAGGGCTCGGGACACTGAAGCTTTCTTT
CASTFNRARDTEAFF
>TRBV15|TRBD1|many|TRBJ2-7
TGTGCCACCAGCAGTTCCACAGGGGTGGAGGTGTACGAGCAGTACTTC
CATSSSTGVEVYEQYF
>TRBV6-1|NA|many|TRBJ1-3
TGTGCCAGCAGTGGGGCCGGGACAACTGGAAACACCATATATTTT
CASSGAGTTGNTIYF
>TRBV29-1|NA|many|TRBJ2-7
TGCAGCGTTGAGGTTCAGAATCCCTACGAGCAGTACTTC
CSVEVQNPYEQYF
>TRBV10-3|NA|many|TRBJ2-2
TGTGCCATCAGTGAACTGGTGGGAGGAGACGGGGAGCTGTTTTTT
CAISELVGGDGELFF
>TRBV28|NA|many|TRBJ1-2
TGTGCCAGCAGCCTAAGACTAGGGACTGTGGAAGGCTACACCTTC
CASSLRLGTVEGYTF
>TRBV11-2|NA|many|TRBJ2-2
TGTGCCAGCAGCCCTCGGGGCTCCAAGTTCGCGAACACCGGGGAGCTGTTTTTT
CASSPRGSKFANTGELFF
>TRBV28|TRBD2|many|TRBJ2-7
TGTGCCAGCAGTTTAGCAGCGGGAGTAGCCTACGAGCAGTACTTC
CASSLAAGVAYEQYF
>TRBV12-3/TRBV12-4|TRBD1|many|TRBJ2-5
TGTGCCAGCAGTTTAGGGACAGGGGAATCGGAGACCCAGTACTTC
CASSLGTGESETQYF
>TRBV12-3/TRBV12-4|NA|few|TRBJ1-2
TGTGCCAGCAGTTCAGAGTTTGGCTACACCTTC
CASSSEFGYTF
>TRBV19|TRBD1|few|TRBJ2-7
TGTGCCAGTAGTACACCGGGACAGAGCTACGAGCAGTACTTC
CASSTPGQSYEQYF
>TRBV27|NA|many|TRBJ1-1
TGTGCCAGCAGTTTATACCCCAACAATCGACAGCTAAGGAACACTGAAGCTTTCTTT
CASSLYPNNRQLRNTEAFF
>TRBV2|NA|NA|TRBJ2-7
TGTGCCAGCAGCGCTGGGCCGGTCAATTACGAGCAGTACTTC
CASSAGPVNYEQYF
>TRBV7-8|TRBD1|many|TRBJ1-2
TGTGCCAGCAGCTTAGCCCTACAGGGGGCGGCCGGCTACACCTTC
CASSLALQGAAGYTF
>TRBV20-1|TRBD2|many|TRBJ2-7
TGCAGTGCTAGCGATTCGCTAGCGGGAATTAACGAGCAGTACTTC
CSASDSLAGINEQYF
>TRBV6-5|TRBD1|many|TRBJ2-7
TGTGCCAGCAGTTACGGGGACAGTTTCTCCTACGAGCAGTACTTC
CASSYGDSFSYEQYF
>TRBV11-1|NA|few|TRBJ2-7
TGTGCCAGCAGCTTAGATGGCGCGGGCGACTTTAGTTACGAGCAGTACTTC
CASSLDGAGDFSYEQYF
>TRBV7-2|TRBD1|many|TRBJ2-5
TGTGCCAGCAGAAGGGACAGGGGGGAGACCCAGTACTTC
CASRRDRGETQYF
>TRBV20-1|NA|NA|TRBJ2-7
TGCAGTGCTCTACAAAGAAGGGATATTGGCGAGCAGTACTTC
CSALQRRDIGEQYF
>TRBV2|NA|many|TRBJ2-5
TGTGCCACGGGGCCCAGGGCCCCAGAGACCCAGTACTTC
CATGPRAPETQYF
>TRBV4-1|TRBD2|many|TRBJ2-7
TGCGCCAGCAGCCAAGGGACTAGCGGACAGCCCTACGAGCAGTACTTC
CASSQGTSGQPYEQYF
>TRBV6-1|TRBD2|once|TRBJ2-5
TGTGCCAGCAGGGGACTAGCGGAGGGAGAGACCCAGTACTTC
CASRGLAEGETQYF
>TRBV20-1|TRBD1|many|TRBJ2-7
TGCAGTGCAGGGGGACAGGCCTACGAGCAGTACTTC
CSAGGQAYEQYF
>TRBV7-9|TRBD1|many|TRBJ2-7
TGTGCCAGCAGCTTAGCAGGACAGGGTTCTCAGTACTTC
CASSLAGQGSQYF
>TRBV15|NA|many|TRBJ1-6
TGTGCCACCAGCAGGGAAGCCAAATCACCCCTCCACTTT
CATSREAKSPLHF
>TRBV12-3/TRBV12-4|NA|NA|TRBJ1-1
TGTGCCAGCAGTGGGGTGGGGGAGATCATTGAAGCTTTCTTT
CASSGVGEIIEAFF
>TRBV7-2|NA|many|TRBJ2-2
TGTGCCAGCAGCTTTAGCCCGGGACTGGGACTGTTTTTT
CASSFSPGLGLFF
>TRBV20-1|NA|many|TRBJ1-5
TGCAGTGCCCCCGGGAGAGATCAGCCCCAGCATTTT
CSAPGRDQPQHF
>TRBV29-1|NA|few|TRBJ1-1
TGCAGCGTTGGTAGTCACGAAGCCGCCGCTTTCTTT
CSVGSHEAAAFF
>TRBV11-2|NA|many|TRBJ2-5
TGTGCCAGCAGCTTACCACCGTTCGAGGAGGGATGCCAAGAGACCCAGTACTTC
CASSLPPFEEGCQETQYF
>TRBV12-3/TRBV12-4|NA|many|TRBJ1-1
TGTGCCAGCAGTTTTACGGGGGGAGCTTTCTTT
CASSFTGGAFF
>TRBV7-2|NA|once|TRBJ2-7
TGTGCCAGCAGCCGTACAGGGCTTGGCTCCTACGAGCAGTGCTTC
CASSRTGLGSYEQCF
>TRBV7-6|TRBD1|few|TRBJ2-7
TGTGCCAGCCGGGACAGTCAATCCAGCGAGCAGTACTTC
CASRDSQSSEQYF
>TRBV29-1|NA|many|TRBJ1-5
TGCAGCGTTGGACTAGACTCCAATCAGCCCCAGCATTTT
CSVGLDSNQPQHF
>TRBV6-2/TRBV6-3|NA|many|TRBJ2-1
TGTGCCAGCAGTTACGAGTCGGTCCGGGCTGAGCAGTTCTTC
CASSYESVRAEQFF
>TRBV27|TRBD1|NA|TRBJ1-5
TGTGCCAGCAGTTTAAGGGGACAGGGGAATCAGCCCCAGCATTTT
CASSLRGQGNQPQHF
>TRBV6-1|NA|many|TRBJ2-2
TGTGCCAGCAGTGAAGCCTGGGGTGGGACCGGGGAGCTGTTTTTT
CASSEAWGGTGELFF
>TRBV19|NA|few|TRBJ1-5
TGTGCCAGTAGTATACCCCCGTCCCTGGCAGGACAGCCCCAGCATTTT
CASSIPPSLAGQPQHF
>TRBV11-1|TRBD2|few|TRBJ2-2
TGTGCCAGCAGCTGCCACAGGACTAGCGAGGTCTACGGGGAGCTGTTTTTT
CASSCHRTSEVYGELFF